Below, one T cell receptor beta chain is given with its context. This specimen comes from a study of OX40 agonist ivuxolimab in advanced cancers. V lost 0 bases and J lost 1, with 8 bases in between. The CDR3 sequence is 15 residues long. CDR1 is LNHNV, CDR2 YYDKDF, per germline (reference sequence). The assay was immunoSEQ multiplex PCR, and TCRdb's table has in-frame clones only and misses some. In the table there are thousands of clones, around 74% of which are singletons. The chain couples TRBV15 to TRBJ2-3; D gene ambiguous. Sequencing used CD4+ or CD8+ T cells sorted from blood, obtained in a trial of the OX40 agonist ivuxolimab. This clonotype originated in an adult with an advanced solid tumor such as melanoma, head and neck, liver or kidney cancer. The CDR3 coding sequence is TGTGCCACCAGCAGAGACAGAGCGCGCACAGATACGCAGTATTTT. Translation: CATSRDRARTDTQYF.